The 4 T cell receptor beta chains in this list originate from one sample, sequenced in a study of cytomegalovirus exposure and HLA in healthy donors. The study ran its PCR with 60 Vbeta and 13 Jbeta primers. This table comes from immunoSEQ multiplex PCR, and its TCRdb copy is limited to in-frame clones, with some not included. The table lists about 120,000 clones, over 9.5% of them singletons. Sequencing was performed on PBMCs. The receptors shown here come from a woman between 18 and 30 years old in good health and CMV-seropositive.

The rearrangement uses TRBV7-9 and TRBJ1-5, with D maybe TRBD1 (6 bases). Trimming removed 6 bases at V and 6 bases at J, with 15 bases between. The length of the CDR3 is 14 residues. Germline V gene lookup returns CDR1 SEHNR and CDR2 FQNEAQ (reference sequence). CDR3: CASSEGERGQPQHF. The CDR3 nucleotides are TGTGCCAGCAGTGAGGGGGAACGCGGTCAGCCCCAGCATTTT. The whole variable domain, remainder taken from reference TRBV7-9 and TRBJ1-5, is DTGVSQNPRHKITKRGQNVTFRCDPISEHNRLYWYRQTLGQGPEFLTYFQNEAQLEKSRLLSDRFSAERPKGSFSTLEIQRTEQGDSAMYLCASSEGERGQPQHFGDGTRLSIL.

The chain is built from TRBV15 and TRBJ2-6; weak D call: TRBD2 (5 bases). Germline assignment: CDR1 LNHNV and CDR2 YYDKDF (reference sequence). V shed 0 bases and J shed 4 bases, with 10 bases lying between them. This CDR3 region has 16 residues. The CDR3 nucleotides are TGTGCCACCAGCAGAGACAGGTCGGGGGGGGCCAACGTCCTGACTTTC. Translated, it gives CATSRDRSGGANVLTF.

This clone was seen more than once but under ten times. The chain recombines TRBV7-8 with TRBJ1-1; D not certain. Looked up from germline, CDR1 is SGHVS and CDR2 is FQNEAQ. Trimming cost V 1 base and J 1 base, with 4 bases left between them. The CDR3 runs 13 residues. This CDR3 reads CASSLVQNTEAFF. The CDR3, as DNA: TGTGCCAGCAGCTTAGTCCAGAACACTGAAGCTTTCTTT.

The V and J genes are TRBV23-1 and TRBJ2-1, with D maybe TRBD1 (7 bases). TRBV23-1 is marked as an open reading frame, function uncertain. The CDR3 has 16 amino acids. V was pared by 2 bases and J by 8 bases, with 19 bases between. The CDR3 region is CASSQLAGGKGDEQFF. The CDR3 DNA is TGCGCCAGCAGTCAACTGGCAGGGGGGAAGGGGGATGAGCAGTTCTTC.